This TCR beta chain is from a study of blood T cell repertoires in COVID-19. This clone was observed a single time. TCRdb keeps only in-frame clones here, not all; method: immunoSEQ multiplex PCR. The sample carries fewer than 200,000 clones, about nine tenths recorded once. This CDR3 has 15 residues. CDR1 and CDR2 from the germline V gene are SNHLY and FYNNEI. The V and J ends lost 3 bases and 1 base, in that order; junction bases with no gene match: 4. The receptor's source is a man aged 18 to 29 with COVID-19, enrolled during active disease. Material for sequencing was peripheral blood. The gene calls are TRBV2 and TRBJ2-7; TRBD1 matches 9 bases. This CDR3 is CASSDPDRGSYEQYF. Here the CDR3 DNA reads TGTGCCAGCAGTGATCCGGACAGGGGTTCCTACGAGCAGTACTTC.